Listed below are T cell receptor beta chains from one sample, sequenced in a study of monozygotic twins with inflammatory bowel disease. Reprocessing the 5' RACE reads, TCRdb reports a single entry for every CDR3 protein and omits DNA. The sample shows over 110,000 distinct CDR3 sequences, and 2% to 3% sits with its ten largest clones. The sequencing input was blood. The receptor set was obtained from a human donor with ulcerative colitis or Crohn's disease, or a healthy co-twin of an affected twin (not recorded which). The CDR3 runs from the conserved cysteine through the conserved F or W. The order of the fields is V gene, CDR3 length, J gene, clone size, CDR3 protein. Expanded clones get a size class; other rows say once, few or many, or leave the size out.

v_call: TRBV7-9
cdr3_length: 14
j_call: TRBJ1-5
clone_size: -
cdr3_aa: CASSSWERSEPQHF

v_call: TRBV5-1
cdr3_length: 14
j_call: TRBJ1-6
clone_size: -
cdr3_aa: CASSFDPNNSPLHF

v_call: TRBV7-2
cdr3_length: 13
j_call: TRBJ1-1
clone_size: -
cdr3_aa: CASSLLGQGTAFF

v_call: TRBV29-1
cdr3_length: 13
j_call: TRBJ2-3
clone_size: -
cdr3_aa: CSVESQGTDTQYF

v_call: TRBV20-1
cdr3_length: 13
j_call: TRBJ1-4
clone_size: -
cdr3_aa: CSARDSVGEKLFF

v_call: TRBV24-1
cdr3_length: 16
j_call: TRBJ1-2
clone_size: -
cdr3_aa: CATSDSDYGPNYGYTF

v_call: TRBV6-2/TRBV6-3
cdr3_length: 14
j_call: TRBJ1-1
clone_size: -
cdr3_aa: CASRKTRGQTEAFF

v_call: TRBV20-1
cdr3_length: 15
j_call: TRBJ2-1
clone_size: -
cdr3_aa: CSARALAVSYNEQFF

v_call: TRBV3-1
cdr3_length: 12
j_call: TRBJ2-7
clone_size: medium-sized
cdr3_aa: CASSTRHYEQYF

v_call: TRBV24-1
cdr3_length: 17
j_call: TRBJ2-1
clone_size: -
cdr3_aa: CATSDPSGTGRENEQFF

v_call: TRBV20-1
cdr3_length: 16
j_call: TRBJ2-7
clone_size: -
cdr3_aa: CSAPQRAGRTIGEQYF

v_call: TRBV29-1
cdr3_length: 17
j_call: TRBJ1-5
clone_size: -
cdr3_aa: CSVGYRARERDNQPQHF

v_call: TRBV5-1
cdr3_length: 13
j_call: TRBJ2-1
clone_size: -
cdr3_aa: CASSQRSYNEQFF

v_call: TRBV7-2
cdr3_length: 15
j_call: TRBJ2-7
clone_size: -
cdr3_aa: CASSLQTGVGPEQYF

v_call: TRBV6-5
cdr3_length: 16
j_call: TRBJ2-5
clone_size: -
cdr3_aa: CASSYYVGQGRETQYF

v_call: TRBV18
cdr3_length: 14
j_call: TRBJ1-5
clone_size: -
cdr3_aa: CASSPTSSNQPQHF

v_call: TRBV5-6
cdr3_length: 18
j_call: TRBJ1-5
clone_size: -
cdr3_aa: CASSSSRGGRYSNQPQHF

v_call: TRBV18
cdr3_length: 16
j_call: TRBJ1-6
clone_size: -
cdr3_aa: CASSPRGTGGGSPLHF

v_call: TRBV20-1
cdr3_length: 13
j_call: TRBJ1-1
clone_size: -
cdr3_aa: CSASRVQNTEAFF

v_call: TRBV27
cdr3_length: 19
j_call: TRBJ2-6
clone_size: -
cdr3_aa: CASSPSQGDSHSGANVLTF

v_call: TRBV7-3
cdr3_length: 22
j_call: TRBJ2-6
clone_size: -
cdr3_aa: CASSLSLVGSSAPSSGANVLTF

v_call: TRBV4-1
cdr3_length: 17
j_call: TRBJ1-1
clone_size: -
cdr3_aa: CASSREQGLERNTEAFF

v_call: TRBV20-1
cdr3_length: 13
j_call: TRBJ1-1
clone_size: -
cdr3_aa: CSARRQGAFEAFF

v_call: TRBV20-1
cdr3_length: 12
j_call: TRBJ2-7
clone_size: -
cdr3_aa: CSAVIQGYEQYF

v_call: TRBV5-1
cdr3_length: 15
j_call: TRBJ1-5
clone_size: -
cdr3_aa: CASSFGGLSNQPQHF

v_call: TRBV7-2
cdr3_length: 12
j_call: TRBJ1-2
clone_size: -
cdr3_aa: CASRGGLDGYTF

v_call: TRBV4-2
cdr3_length: 17
j_call: TRBJ2-3
clone_size: -
cdr3_aa: CASSQISGRGSTDTQYF

v_call: TRBV3-1
cdr3_length: 12
j_call: TRBJ2-7
clone_size: -
cdr3_aa: CASSQVPGGQYF

v_call: TRBV30
cdr3_length: 14
j_call: TRBJ2-2
clone_size: -
cdr3_aa: CAWSGNTNTGELFF

v_call: TRBV5-1
cdr3_length: 16
j_call: TRBJ2-7
clone_size: -
cdr3_aa: CASSLVGGSMSREQYF

v_call: TRBV4-3
cdr3_length: 13
j_call: TRBJ2-5
clone_size: -
cdr3_aa: CASSQAEKETQYF

v_call: TRBV11-1
cdr3_length: 16
j_call: TRBJ2-2
clone_size: -
cdr3_aa: CASTNTQGLRTGELFF

v_call: TRBV4-1
cdr3_length: 22
j_call: TRBJ2-4
clone_size: -
cdr3_aa: CASSQLGQPGHWGSRGKNIQYF

v_call: TRBV20-1
cdr3_length: 15
j_call: TRBJ2-7
clone_size: -
cdr3_aa: CSARSGTGATYEQYF

v_call: TRBV6-2/TRBV6-3
cdr3_length: 16
j_call: TRBJ2-2
clone_size: -
cdr3_aa: CASSYSEGWNTGELFF

v_call: TRBV28
cdr3_length: 13
j_call: TRBJ2-3
clone_size: -
cdr3_aa: CASGGSGTDTQYF

v_call: TRBV4-3
cdr3_length: 14
j_call: TRBJ2-7
clone_size: -
cdr3_aa: CASSQQRPGYEQYF

v_call: TRBV12-3/TRBV12-4
cdr3_length: 15
j_call: TRBJ1-2
clone_size: -
cdr3_aa: CASNNEGQGFGGYTF

v_call: TRBV5-1
cdr3_length: 15
j_call: TRBJ2-5
clone_size: -
cdr3_aa: CASSLTVSGQETQYF

v_call: TRBV7-9
cdr3_length: 17
j_call: TRBJ2-1
clone_size: -
cdr3_aa: CASSFAGRAKSYNEQFF

v_call: TRBV4-2
cdr3_length: 13
j_call: TRBJ2-7
clone_size: -
cdr3_aa: CAAGQGPSYEQYF

v_call: TRBV6-5
cdr3_length: 15
j_call: TRBJ1-5
clone_size: -
cdr3_aa: CASSYSRQGDQPQHF

v_call: TRBV15
cdr3_length: 16
j_call: TRBJ2-3
clone_size: -
cdr3_aa: CATSRDRRGGTDTQYF

v_call: TRBV18
cdr3_length: 15
j_call: TRBJ2-3
clone_size: -
cdr3_aa: CASSPRGDITDTQYF

v_call: TRBV10-3
cdr3_length: 18
j_call: TRBJ2-2
clone_size: -
cdr3_aa: CAISESGQGSSSTGELFF

v_call: TRBV5-4
cdr3_length: 14
j_call: TRBJ2-4
clone_size: -
cdr3_aa: CASSPGVAKNIQYF

v_call: TRBV5-4
cdr3_length: 15
j_call: TRBJ1-2
clone_size: -
cdr3_aa: CASSPGGRRNYGYTF

v_call: TRBV2
cdr3_length: 13
j_call: TRBJ1-1
clone_size: -
cdr3_aa: CASSGGPSAEAFF

v_call: TRBV29-1
cdr3_length: 14
j_call: TRBJ2-7
clone_size: -
cdr3_aa: CSVGSPGHVYEQYF

v_call: TRBV20-1
cdr3_length: 14
j_call: TRBJ1-5
clone_size: -
cdr3_aa: CSAPPNGGNQPQHF